Each of the 18 T cell receptor beta chains below was sequenced from the same sample in a study of OX40 agonist ivuxolimab in advanced cancers. Produced via immunoSEQ multiplex PCR; TCRdb's table is partial and in-frame only. In the table there are tens of thousands of clones, about nine tenths of which are singletons. This specimen consisted of CD4+ or CD8+ T cells sorted from blood, obtained in a trial of the OX40 agonist ivuxolimab. All receptors come from an adult with an advanced solid tumor such as melanoma, head and neck, liver or kidney cancer.

The rearrangement joins TRBV4-1 to TRBJ2-5; 7 bases are a match to TRBD2. CDR1 is MGHRA, CDR2 YSYEKL, per germline. V lost 7 bases to trimming and J lost 2 bases; unmatched junction nucleotides: 13. The CDR3 has 16 amino acids. CDR3 sequence: CASNPGEGRGQETQYF. DNA for the CDR3: TGCGCCAGCAACCCGGGGGAGGGAAGAGGGCAAGAGACCCAGTACTTC.

This chain joins TRBV5-4 and TRBJ2-6; D call uncertain. The CDR3 runs 17 residues. From germline, CDR1 is SGHNT and CDR2 YYREEE (reference sequence). Deletions cut 0 bases from V and 1 base from J, with 11 bases between. For the CDR3, the DNA is TGTGCCAGCAGCTTGGCCTACGCCCAGTCTGGGGCCAACGTCCTGACTTTC. This translates into CASSLAYAQSGANVLTF.

The gene calls are TRBV30 and TRBJ2-7; TRBD1 might be the D (5 bases). CDR1 and CDR2 from the germline V gene are GTSNPN and SVGIG (reference sequence). The CDR3 has 12 amino acids. Trimming removed 4 bases at V and 4 bases at J, with 11 bases between. The DNA for the CDR3 is TGTGCCTGGAAGGGTAGGGGTTACGAGCAGTACTTC. Its translation: CAWKGRGYEQYF.

CDR3 DNA: TGTGCCAGTAGTATAACATGGGGACAGAGCTACGAGCAGTACTTC. This encodes CASSITWGQSYEQYF. The genes are TRBV19 and TRBJ2-7; TRBD1 matches 7 bases. Trimming took 2 bases from V and 3 from J; bases not matched to a gene: 7. This CDR3 has 15 amino acids. Germline loops: CDR1 LNHDA, CDR2 SQIVND (reference sequence).

The rearrangement links TRBV11-3 to TRBJ2-3; D remains ambiguous. The CDR3 is 15 residues long. V lost 1 base, J lost 4 bases, and 12 bases lay in between. CDR1 and CDR2 (germline): SGHNT, YENEEA. The CDR3 loop is CASSLGWAKPDTQYF. The CDR3 nucleotides are TGTGCCAGCAGCTTAGGATGGGCCAAACCAGATACGCAGTATTTT.

This clone was seen only once. This sequence joins TRBV28 and TRBJ2-6, with D tentatively TRBD1 (6 bases). The germline V gene encodes CDR1 MDHEN and CDR2 SYDVKM. CDR3 size: 16 residues. V lost 6 bases, J lost 0 bases, and 12 bases lay in between. CDR3 sequence (DNA): TGTGCCAGCAGCGACAGGTCGAACTCTGGGGCCAACGTCCTGACTTTC. This codes for CASSDRSNSGANVLTF.

V gene TRBV7-9 combines with J gene TRBJ2-6; D might be TRBD1 (5 bases). This CDR3 contains 13 residues. Germline values: CDR1 SEHNR, CDR2 FQNEAQ (reference sequence). Trimming removed 4 bases at V and 10 bases at J, with 11 bases between. The CDR3 protein is CASSYSTANVLTF. The CDR3 DNA is TGTGCCAGCAGCTACTCGACAGCAAACGTCCTGACTTTC.

The V call is TRBV6-5, the J call TRBJ2-3; D is uncertain. The CDR3 length is 14 residues. CDR1 and CDR2 from the germline V gene are MNHEY and SVGAGI. Deletions cut 0 bases from V and 2 bases from J, with 6 bases between. CDR3 bases: TGTGCCAGCAGTTACTCGCCCAACACAGATACGCAGTATTTT. It is translated as CASSYSPNTDTQYF.

The chain links TRBV5-1 to TRBJ2-4; TRBD1 is a possible D gene (6 bases). Trimming shortened V by 0 bases and J by 6 bases, and 10 bases separated the two germline ends. Germline values: CDR1 SGHRS, CDR2 YFSETQ. The CDR3 runs to 14 residues. CDR3 in amino acids: CASSLVGQLNIQYF. CDR3 in DNA: TGCGCCAGCAGCTTGGTCGGACAGCTAAACATTCAGTACTTC.

V and J are TRBV12-5 and TRBJ2-1; 13 bases are a match to TRBD2. CDR1 is LGHNT and CDR2 is FRNRAP in the germline V gene. The CDR3 spans 14 residues. Trimming at V came to 6 bases and at J to 8 bases, leaving 4 bases not matched to a gene. CDR3 region: CASGRTSGSDEQFF. As DNA, the CDR3 is TGTGCTAGTGGCCGGACTAGCGGGAGTGATGAGCAGTTCTTC. The whole variable domain, remainder taken from reference TRBV12-5 and TRBJ2-1, is DARVTQTPRHKVTEMGQEVTMRCQPILGHNTVFWYRQTMMQGLELLAYFRNRAPLDDSGMPKDRFSAEMPDATLATLKIQPSEPRDSAVYFCASGRTSGSDEQFFGPGTRLTVL.

The J gene is TRBJ2-1, the V gene TRBV6-1, with D perhaps TRBD1 (6 bases). The CDR3 sequence is 18 residues long. V lost 2 bases and J lost 2, with 19 bases in between. CDR1 is MNHNS, CDR2 SASEGT, per germline. CDR3 amino acids: CASSESAGDLFTYNEQFF. For the CDR3, the DNA is TGTGCCAGCAGTGAATCGGCAGGGGACCTTTTCACCTACAATGAGCAGTTCTTC.

This clone appeared once. V gene TRBV14 combines with J gene TRBJ2-1, with unresolved D. V was clipped by 1 base and J by 1 base, with 14 bases between them. Germline CDR1 reads SGHDN; CDR2 reads FVKESK. This CDR3 is built from 17 residues. CDR3 amino acids: CASSQGWRIGSYNEQFF. CDR3 in DNA: TGTGCCAGCAGCCAAGGGTGGCGGATAGGGTCCTACAATGAGCAGTTCTTC.

This clone appeared a few times. This chain joins TRBV6-1 and TRBJ1-3; D is perhaps TRBD1 (5 bases). V lost 4 bases to trimming and J lost 3 bases, with 13 bases between them. CDR1 is MNHNS, CDR2 SASEGT, per germline. The CDR3 sequence is 15 residues long. The CDR3 DNA sequence: TGTGCCAGCAGTGGGCTCCGGGGGAGTGGAAACACCATATATTTT. This sequence encodes CASSGLRGSGNTIYF.

This clone turned up a few times. J is TRBJ2-2 and V is TRBV7-9; 12 bases map to TRBD2. Germline CDR1 reads SEHNR; CDR2 reads FQNEAQ (reference sequence). V lost 5 bases to trimming and J lost 4 bases; unmatched junction nucleotides: 5. The CDR3 loop spans 16 amino acids. The CDR3 nucleotides read TGTGCCAGCAGCCGACCTAGCGGGAGGGGCACCGGGGAGCTGTTTTTT. It codes for CASSRPSGRGTGELFF.

V usage is TRBV29-1 and J usage is TRBJ2-1; the D gene is possibly TRBD2 (7 bases). CDR3 size: 14 residues. Germline V gives CDR1 SQVTM, CDR2 ANQGSEA. V gave up 2 bases and J gave up 4 bases, with 12 bases separating them. DNA for the CDR3: TGCAGCGTTGAAAAGGGGGGGTATTACAATGAGCAGTTCTTC. It yields the protein CSVEKGGYYNEQFF.

The chain uses TRBV5-1 and TRBJ1-1; D is unresolved. V was clipped by 6 bases and J by 0 bases, with 12 bases between them. Germline-derived CDR1 and CDR2 are SGHRS and YFSETQ. The CDR3 consists of 14 residues. The CDR3 region has the DNA TGCGCCAGCAACTGGGGTATTTTGAACACTGAAGCTTTCTTT. Amino acid sequence: CASNWGILNTEAFF.

The table lists this clone with a count of one. The chain uses TRBV5-1 and TRBJ2-3; no firm D call. This CDR3 spans 16 amino acids. The V end lost 1 base, the J end lost 0 bases, and 12 bases lay between the germline ends. CDR1 SGHRS and CDR2 YFSETQ come from the germline V gene. CDR3 loop: CASSLLLFLSTDTQYF. CDR3 sequence (DNA): TGCGCCAGCAGCTTGCTGTTGTTCCTGAGCACAGATACGCAGTATTTT.

This sequence joins TRBV6-5 and TRBJ1-2; D might be TRBD1 (5 bases). The CDR3 sequence is 13 residues long. Germline CDR1 MNHEY, CDR2 SVGAGI. Trimming removed 2 bases from V and 4 bases from J, with 8 bases in between. The CDR3 loop is CASSYKGLYGYTF. The CDR3 DNA reads as TGTGCCAGCAGTTACAAGGGGCTCTATGGCTACACCTTC.